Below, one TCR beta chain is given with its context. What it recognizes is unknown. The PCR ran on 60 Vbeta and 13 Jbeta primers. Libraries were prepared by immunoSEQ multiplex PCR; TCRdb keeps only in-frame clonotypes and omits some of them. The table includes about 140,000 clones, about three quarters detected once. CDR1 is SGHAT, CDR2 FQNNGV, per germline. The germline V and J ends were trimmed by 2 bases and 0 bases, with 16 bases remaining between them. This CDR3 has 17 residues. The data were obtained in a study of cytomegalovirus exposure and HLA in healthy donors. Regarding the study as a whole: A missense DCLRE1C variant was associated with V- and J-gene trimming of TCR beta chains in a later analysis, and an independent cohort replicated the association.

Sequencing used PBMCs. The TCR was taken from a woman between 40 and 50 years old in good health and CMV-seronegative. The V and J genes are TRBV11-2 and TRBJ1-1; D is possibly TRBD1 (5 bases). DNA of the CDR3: TGTGCCAGCAGCTTATATCTACAGAGACAGTTGAACACTGAAGCTTTCTTT. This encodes CASSLYLQRQLNTEAFF.